This is a list of T cell receptor beta chains from one sample in a study of early T cells in non-severe SARS-CoV-2 infection. TCRdb reprocessed the 5' RACE reads via MiXCR and lists one record per CDR3 protein. The sample contains over 45,000 distinct CDR3 sequences, 5.6% of which appear only once. The sample consisted of whole blood. All receptors come from an adult who was a healthcare worker with PCR-confirmed SARS-CoV-2 infection or an uninfected control (not recorded which). Both conserved end residues are part of each CDR3. The order of the fields is D gene, clone size, J gene, V gene, CDR3 length, CDR3 protein, CDR3 DNA. The D gene is left open where the match is weak. Part of the rows lack a size; the others show once, few, many or a class for expanded clones.

D gene: .
clone size: few
J gene: TRBJ2-7
V gene: TRBV24-1
CDR3 length: 15
CDR3 protein: CATSDPAGAKDEQYF
CDR3 DNA: TGTGCCACCAGTGATCCCGCAGGGGCGAAGGACGAGCAGTACTTC

D gene: .
clone size: few
J gene: TRBJ1-5
V gene: TRBV10-3
CDR3 length: 13
CDR3 protein: CAISESERQPQHF
CDR3 DNA: TGTGCCATCAGTGAGTCGGAACGGCAGCCCCAGCATTTT

D gene: TRBD1
clone size: many
J gene: TRBJ1-2
V gene: TRBV7-2
CDR3 length: 15
CDR3 protein: CASSSQQGANYGYTF
CDR3 DNA: TGTGCCAGCAGCTCTCAACAGGGGGCTAACTATGGCTACACCTTC

D gene: .
clone size: many
J gene: TRBJ1-1
V gene: TRBV2
CDR3 length: 9
CDR3 protein: CAGRDEAFF
CDR3 DNA: TGTGCCGGGAGGGATGAAGCTTTCTTT

D gene: .
clone size: few
J gene: TRBJ2-7
V gene: TRBV5-4
CDR3 length: 15
CDR3 protein: CASSLVVGLGREQYF
CDR3 DNA: TGTGCCAGCAGCTTGGTAGTCGGCCTCGGGCGGGAGCAGTACTTC

D gene: TRBD1
clone size: few
J gene: TRBJ1-5
V gene: TRBV25-1
CDR3 length: 15
CDR3 protein: CASAGAGQGHQPQHF
CDR3 DNA: TGTGCCAGCGCCGGGGCGGGACAGGGTCATCAGCCCCAGCATTTT

D gene: TRBD2
clone size: few
J gene: TRBJ2-7
V gene: TRBV20-1
CDR3 length: 14
CDR3 protein: CSARTSGRSREQYF
CDR3 DNA: TGCAGTGCCCGGACTAGCGGGCGCTCTAGGGAGCAGTACTTC

D gene: .
clone size: many
J gene: TRBJ2-3
V gene: TRBV29-1
CDR3 length: 13
CDR3 protein: CSVESRYTDTQYF
CDR3 DNA: TGCAGCGTTGAAAGCCGATACACAGATACGCAGTATTTT

D gene: TRBD1
clone size: many
J gene: TRBJ1-4
V gene: TRBV19
CDR3 length: 16
CDR3 protein: CASRRTGGNRGEKLFF
CDR3 DNA: TGTGCCAGTAGGCGGACAGGGGGCAACAGAGGTGAAAAACTGTTTTTT

D gene: .
clone size: few
J gene: TRBJ2-5
V gene: TRBV11-2
CDR3 length: 14
CDR3 protein: CASSLGDLRETQYF
CDR3 DNA: TGTGCCAGCAGCTTAGGGGACTTAAGAGAGACCCAGTACTTC

D gene: .
clone size: few
J gene: TRBJ2-3
V gene: TRBV4-1
CDR3 length: 14
CDR3 protein: CASSFGLTGDTQYF
CDR3 DNA: TGCGCCAGCAGCTTTGGACTCACCGGGGATACGCAGTATTTT

D gene: TRBD1
clone size: few
J gene: TRBJ2-3
V gene: TRBV11-2
CDR3 length: 13
CDR3 protein: CASSRTGAVTQYF
CDR3 DNA: TGTGCCAGCAGCAGGACAGGGGCAGTCACGCAGTATTTT

D gene: .
clone size: many
J gene: TRBJ1-6
V gene: TRBV28
CDR3 length: 14
CDR3 protein: CASSLFQGSSPLHF
CDR3 DNA: TGTGCCAGCAGTTTATTCCAGGGTAGCTCACCCCTCCACTTT

D gene: .
clone size: .
J gene: TRBJ2-7
V gene: TRBV18
CDR3 length: 13
CDR3 protein: CASALQAPREQYF
CDR3 DNA: TGTGCCAGCGCCCTCCAGGCCCCCCGCGAGCAGTACTTC

D gene: .
clone size: many
J gene: TRBJ2-7
V gene: TRBV18
CDR3 length: 18
CDR3 protein: CASSPLHPGPRSSYEQYF
CDR3 DNA: TGTGCCAGCTCACCCCTTCATCCGGGACCCAGGAGCTCCTACGAGCAGTACTTC

D gene: TRBD2
clone size: many
J gene: TRBJ2-7
V gene: TRBV29-1
CDR3 length: 14
CDR3 protein: CSATGAGGPYEQYF
CDR3 DNA: TGCAGCGCCACTGGAGCGGGGGGGCCGTACGAGCAGTACTTC

D gene: .
clone size: many
J gene: TRBJ2-2
V gene: TRBV30
CDR3 length: 14
CDR3 protein: CAWSALANTGELFF
CDR3 DNA: TGTGCCTGGAGTGCACTAGCGAACACCGGGGAGCTGTTTTTT

D gene: .
clone size: many
J gene: TRBJ2-4
V gene: TRBV7-6
CDR3 length: 19
CDR3 protein: CASSLEGRGQLIAKNIQYF
CDR3 DNA: TGTGCCAGCAGCTTAGAAGGTCGGGGTCAACTAATAGCCAAAAACATTCAGTACTTC

D gene: TRBD2
clone size: many
J gene: TRBJ2-1
V gene: TRBV7-2
CDR3 length: 14
CDR3 protein: CASSTGTSGNEQFF
CDR3 DNA: TGTGCCAGCAGCACCGGGACTAGCGGTAATGAGCAGTTCTTC

D gene: .
clone size: .
J gene: TRBJ2-1
V gene: TRBV5-6
CDR3 length: 16
CDR3 protein: CASSLRRSSSYNEQFF
CDR3 DNA: TGTGCCAGCAGCTTGCGCCGGTCGAGCTCCTACAATGAGCAGTTCTTC

D gene: TRBD1
clone size: many
J gene: TRBJ2-1
V gene: TRBV28
CDR3 length: 16
CDR3 protein: CASSLPTGASYNEQFF
CDR3 DNA: TGTGCCAGCAGTTTGCCGACAGGGGCATCCTACAATGAGCAGTTCTTC

D gene: .
clone size: many
J gene: TRBJ1-5
V gene: TRBV19
CDR3 length: 14
CDR3 protein: CASATGAFNQPQHF
CDR3 DNA: TGTGCCAGTGCCACCGGAGCGTTCAATCAGCCCCAGCATTTT

D gene: TRBD1
clone size: .
J gene: TRBJ2-5
V gene: TRBV7-2
CDR3 length: 16
CDR3 protein: CASSGGQGARGETQYF
CDR3 DNA: TGTGCCAGCAGCGGGGGACAGGGGGCGCGAGGAGAGACCCAGTACTTC

D gene: .
clone size: many
J gene: TRBJ1-1
V gene: TRBV5-6
CDR3 length: 13
CDR3 protein: CASSLSGPAEAFF
CDR3 DNA: TGTGCCAGCAGCCTCTCAGGGCCCGCTGAAGCTTTCTTT

D gene: .
clone size: many
J gene: TRBJ1-4
V gene: TRBV20-1
CDR3 length: 14
CDR3 protein: CSGAMGGRNEKLFF
CDR3 DNA: TGCAGTGGGGCGATGGGGGGGCGTAATGAAAAACTGTTTTTT

D gene: TRBD1
clone size: many
J gene: TRBJ2-1
V gene: TRBV20-1
CDR3 length: 14
CDR3 protein: CSVRGQGGYNEQFF
CDR3 DNA: TGCAGTGTCCGAGGACAGGGGGGATACAATGAGCAGTTCTTC

D gene: TRBD2
clone size: few
J gene: TRBJ2-5
V gene: TRBV5-7
CDR3 length: 18
CDR3 protein: CASRPYGTSGRGGETQYF
CDR3 DNA: TGTGCCAGCAGACCTTATGGGACTAGCGGGAGAGGAGGAGAGACCCAGTACTTC

D gene: TRBD1
clone size: many
J gene: TRBJ1-5
V gene: TRBV7-2
CDR3 length: 15
CDR3 protein: CASSQNRDSFQPQHF
CDR3 DNA: TGTGCCAGCAGTCAAAACCGGGACAGTTTCCAGCCCCAGCATTTT

D gene: .
clone size: few
J gene: TRBJ2-7
V gene: TRBV6-5
CDR3 length: 15
CDR3 protein: CASSYSTPVLYEQYF
CDR3 DNA: TGTGCCAGCAGTTACTCTACACCTGTCCTCTACGAGCAGTACTTC

D gene: TRBD1
clone size: .
J gene: TRBJ1-6
V gene: TRBV27
CDR3 length: 18
CDR3 protein: CASSPAQGGTSYNSPLHF
CDR3 DNA: TGTGCCAGCAGCCCCGCGCAGGGGGGAACTTCCTATAATTCACCCCTCCACTTT

D gene: TRBD1
clone size: few
J gene: TRBJ1-5
V gene: TRBV2
CDR3 length: 13
CDR3 protein: CASRGQGRQPQHF
CDR3 DNA: TGTGCCAGTCGGGGACAGGGAAGGCAGCCCCAGCATTTT

D gene: TRBD1
clone size: few
J gene: TRBJ2-4
V gene: TRBV3-1
CDR3 length: 16
CDR3 protein: CASSQGQGVRQNIQYF
CDR3 DNA: TGTGCCAGCAGCCAAGGACAGGGGGTCCGACAAAACATTCAGTACTTC

D gene: .
clone size: few
J gene: TRBJ2-1
V gene: TRBV5-4
CDR3 length: 16
CDR3 protein: CASSFTGGGLTNEQFF
CDR3 DNA: TGTGCCAGCAGCTTCACCGGCGGCGGCCTCACCAATGAGCAGTTCTTC

D gene: TRBD1
clone size: few
J gene: TRBJ1-5
V gene: TRBV6-6
CDR3 length: 14
CDR3 protein: CASSRQGSNQPQHF
CDR3 DNA: TGTGCCAGCAGTCGACAGGGTAGCAATCAGCCCCAGCATTTT

D gene: TRBD2
clone size: few
J gene: TRBJ2-7
V gene: TRBV7-9
CDR3 length: 12
CDR3 protein: CASSPVAGAAGF
CDR3 DNA: TGTGCCAGCAGCCCTGTAGCGGGAGCCGCAGGCTTC

D gene: .
clone size: few
J gene: TRBJ2-3
V gene: TRBV6-1
CDR3 length: 16
CDR3 protein: CASSEATLNRADTQYF
CDR3 DNA: TGTGCCAGCAGTGAAGCAACCCTCAATAGGGCAGATACGCAGTATTTT

D gene: TRBD1
clone size: many
J gene: TRBJ2-6
V gene: TRBV7-2
CDR3 length: 19
CDR3 protein: CASSLVWTGSKSGANVLTF
CDR3 DNA: TGTGCCAGCAGCTTAGTTTGGACAGGGAGTAAATCTGGGGCCAACGTCCTGACTTTC

D gene: .
clone size: .
J gene: TRBJ2-7
V gene: TRBV6-6
CDR3 length: 13
CDR3 protein: CASSPTTVHEQYF
CDR3 DNA: TGTGCCAGCAGTCCTACGACAGTCCACGAGCAGTACTTC

D gene: TRBD2
clone size: many
J gene: TRBJ2-1
V gene: TRBV20-1
CDR3 length: 15
CDR3 protein: CSASPGLAGKNEQFF
CDR3 DNA: TGCAGTGCTAGCCCCGGACTAGCGGGGAAGAATGAGCAGTTCTTC

D gene: .
clone size: many
J gene: TRBJ1-5
V gene: TRBV27
CDR3 length: 12
CDR3 protein: CASTSGGQPQHF
CDR3 DNA: TGTGCCAGCACTTCGGGGGGTCAGCCCCAGCATTTT

D gene: .
clone size: many
J gene: TRBJ2-1
V gene: TRBV7-6
CDR3 length: 14
CDR3 protein: CASSLGRSYNEQFF
CDR3 DNA: TGTGCCAGCAGCTTAGGCAGATCCTACAATGAGCAGTTCTTC

D gene: TRBD1
clone size: many
J gene: TRBJ2-7
V gene: TRBV27
CDR3 length: 16
CDR3 protein: CASSRVGTGLSHEQYF
CDR3 DNA: TGTGCCAGCAGTCGAGTCGGGACAGGGTTATCCCACGAGCAGTACTTC

D gene: TRBD1
clone size: many
J gene: TRBJ2-7
V gene: TRBV28
CDR3 length: 11
CDR3 protein: CASSDQGVVYF
CDR3 DNA: TGTGCCAGCAGTGATCAGGGGGTCGTTTACTTC